This T cell receptor (beta chain) was profiled in a study of cytomegalovirus exposure and HLA in healthy donors. Study-wide results and caveats: Reports indicated that the classifier achieved high specificity and sensitivity in diagnosing cytomegalovirus status.

Of note for this clone: Its antigen is not identified.

This table comes from immunoSEQ multiplex PCR, and its TCRdb copy is limited to in-frame clones, with some not included. Here the sample spans 130,000 to 150,000 clones, about 87% being singletons. The approximately 130-subject validation cohort, separate from the roughly 700-subject first cohort, included the donors. The TCR sequence derives from a woman in her twenties or thirties in good health and CMV-seropositive. Material: PBMCs.

DNA of the CDR3: TGTGCCAGCAGCCAATCGGGCCACGAGCAGTACTTC. Encoded protein: CASSQSGHEQYF. The chain employs TRBV16 and TRBJ2-7; D not resolved. The germline CDR1 and CDR2 sequences are KGHSY and FQNENV. The CDR3 length is 12 residues. Trimming stripped 0 bases from V and 5 bases from J, with 5 bases between. Drawing the rest from reference TRBV16 and TRBJ2-7, the complete variable domain is GEEVAQTPKHLVRGEGQKAKLYCAPIKGHSYVFWYQQVLKNEFKFLISFQNENVFDETGMPKERFSAKCLPNSPCSLEIQATKLEDSAVYFCASSQSGHEQYFGPGTRLTVT.